What follows are 17 T cell receptor beta chains derived from one specimen sequenced in a study of T cells in Graves' hyperthyroidism and ophthalmopathy. Amplified regions were TCR beta CDR3 sequences from RNA transcripts. HTBI primers were used for first-round RT-PCR of the TCR CDR3. Using its own MiXCR run on the multiplex PCR reads, TCRdb lists one record per CDR3 protein. The repertoire holds about 560,000 distinct CDR3 sequences, with roughly 15% as singletons. Sequencing was carried out using blood. All receptors derive from a woman aged 35 to 49 with Graves' hyperthyroidism.

This clonotype showed up many times. The chain couples TRBV20-1 to TRBJ2-1; D not certain. This CDR3 comprises 11 residues. Germline V gene lookup returns CDR1 DFQATT and CDR2 SNEGSKA (reference sequence). V shed 2 bases and J shed 6 bases, with 5 bases lying between them. The CDR3 region is CSARSPNEQFF. CDR3 nucleotides: TGCAGTGCTAGATCACCCAATGAGCAGTTCTTC.

This clonotype came up many times. This chain connects TRBV2 to TRBJ1-1, with no clear D. CDR1 and CDR2 (germline): SNHLY, FYNNEI. Trimming pared 4 bases from V and 4 bases from J, leaving 10 bases between. This CDR3 contains 13 residues. Written as DNA, the CDR3 is TGTGCCAGCAGTGCCTTGAAGGGCACTGAAGCTTTCTTT. It translates to CASSALKGTEAFF.

At least ten counts were recorded for this clonotype. J is TRBJ1-2 and V is TRBV12-3 or TRBV12-4; D call uncertain. CDR3 size: 13 residues. Trimming shortened V by 1 base and J by 2 bases, and 5 bases separated the two germline ends. The CDR3 is CASSLGQNYGYTF. The CDR3 DNA sequence: TGTGCCAGCAGTTTAGGGCAGAACTATGGCTACACCTTC.

This clonotype was recorded at least ten times. The rearrangement joins TRBV7-2 to TRBJ2-4, with a tentative D call TRBD2 (7 bases). Germline V gene data show CDR1 as SGHTA and CDR2 as FQGNSA. V dropped 1 base and J dropped 3 bases, with 10 bases sitting between them. The CDR3 extends over 15 amino acids. In DNA, the CDR3 is TGTGCCAGCAGCTTAGTAGGGGGGGGCAAAAACATTCAGTACTTC. It codes for CASSLVGGGKNIQYF.

This clonotype has ten or more counts. This chain joins TRBV7-2 and TRBJ2-1; 10 positions agree with TRBD1. Germline V lookup: CDR1 SGHTA, CDR2 FQGNSA. The CDR3 sequence is 15 residues long. V lost 2 bases to trimming and J lost 4 bases; unmatched junction nucleotides: 2. In DNA form, the CDR3 reads TGTGCCAGCAGCTTACCGGGACAGGGGTACAATGAGCAGTTCTTC. The encoded protein is CASSLPGQGYNEQFF. Looking up the rest from reference TRBV7-2 and TRBJ2-1 gives the full variable domain: GAGVSQSPSNKVTEKGKDVELRCDPISGHTALYWYRQSLGQGLEFLIYFQGNSAPDKSGLPSDRFSAERTGGSVSTLTIQRTQQEDSAVYLCASSLPGQGYNEQFFGPGTRLTVL.

This clonotype was counted ten times or more. This chain connects TRBV7-2 to TRBJ2-2, with D hard to call. This CDR3 has 14 amino acids. The germline V gene has CDR1 SGHTA and CDR2 FQGNSA. Trimming shortened V by 6 bases and J by 6 bases, and 14 bases separated the two germline ends. The CDR3 nucleotides are TGTGCCAGCAGTGAACTGGGGTGGGCCGGGGAGCTGTTTTTT. Residues: CASSELGWAGELFF. The variable domain in full, with the rest retrieved from reference TRBV7-2 and TRBJ2-2, is GAGVSQSPSNKVTEKGKDVELRCDPISGHTALYWYRQSLGQGLEFLIYFQGNSAPDKSGLPSDRFSAERTGGSVSTLTIQRTQQEDSAVYLCASSELGWAGELFFGEGSRLTVL.

The rearrangement uses TRBV28 and TRBJ2-7, with 9 positions matching TRBD1. Germline-derived CDR1 and CDR2 are MDHEN and SYDVKM. CDR3 length: 15 residues. J gave up 3 bases and V 8 bases, and 11 bases lay outside the gene matches. In DNA form, the CDR3 reads TGTGCCAGCGGTTCCGGGACAGGGCGAGACTACGAGCAGTACTTC. Translation: CASGSGTGRDYEQYF.

The rearrangement uses TRBV5-6 and TRBJ1-1; 9 nucleotides line up with TRBD1. CDR1 is SGHDT, CDR2 YYEEEE, per germline. The V segment lost 0 bases and the J segment 10 bases; nucleotides outside the gene matches: 7. The CDR3 runs 14 residues. CDR3 coding DNA: TGTGCCAGCAGCTTGGCTCAACAGGGGGCCGGAGCTTTCTTT. It translates to CASSLAQQGAGAFF.

Ten or more counts support this clonotype. The rearrangement joins TRBV3-1 to TRBJ2-1; D might be TRBD1 (7 bases). V lost 0 bases, J lost 0 bases, and 12 bases lay in between. The CDR3 loop spans 17 amino acids. Germline CDR1 reads LGHDT; CDR2 reads YNNKEL (reference sequence). This chain's CDR3 is CASSQDGGGGSYNEQFF. The CDR3 DNA is TGTGCCAGCAGCCAAGATGGAGGGGGCGGCTCCTACAATGAGCAGTTCTTC.

This clonotype was observed many times. This rearrangement joins TRBV7-6 to TRBJ2-7; TRBD2 agrees at 7 bases. The CDR3 is 16 residues long. Germline V gives CDR1 SGHVS, CDR2 FNYEAQ. After removal of 0 bases from V and 1 base from J, the junction contained 6 bases not matched to a gene. Written as DNA, the CDR3 is TGTGCCAGCAGCTTAGCTAAGGACGGGAGGTCCTACGAGCAGTACTTC. Translated: CASSLAKDGRSYEQYF.

This clonotype has a count of ten or more. The rearrangement joins TRBV28 to TRBJ1-1; D may be TRBD1 (6 bases). V was trimmed by 6 bases and J by 6 bases, leaving 17 bases between them. Germline V gene sequence: CDR1 MDHEN, CDR2 SYDVKM. This CDR3 has 14 residues. CDR3: CASRTVQGIAEAFF. Written as DNA, the CDR3 is TGTGCCAGCAGAACGGTTCAGGGGATCGCTGAAGCTTTCTTT.

This clonotype was found a few times. V and J are TRBV11-3 and TRBJ2-3; D might be TRBD2 (6 bases). V lost 5 bases to trimming and J lost 0 bases, with 12 bases between them. The CDR3 extends over 15 amino acids. Germline V gene data show CDR1 as SGHNT and CDR2 as YENEEA. CDR3 in DNA: TGTGCCAGCAGCAAGACTAGTATAAGCACAGATACGCAGTATTTT. This encodes CASSKTSISTDTQYF.

This clonotype has at least ten counts. Its ends do not fully match the called genes, so a read error is possible. The chain links TRBV11-2 to TRBJ2-3; tentative D call: TRBD2 (5 bases). This CDR3 region has 13 residues. Germline lookup yields CDR1 SGHAT and CDR2 FQNNGV. CDR3 DNA sequence: TGTGCCAGCAGTTTAGCGTCGGCAGATACGCAGTATTTT. It yields the protein CASSLASADTQYF.

On this clonotype: One junction end disagrees with the germline gene, perhaps due to a read error. The chain has TRBV6-2 or TRBV6-3 and TRBJ2-3; maybe TRBD1 (6 bases). The CDR3 consists of 13 residues. CDR1 and CDR2 from the germline V gene are MNHEY and SVGEGT. CDR3 coding DNA: TGTGCCAGCAGCTACTATCAGGGGGATACGCAGTATTTT. Its translation: CASSYYQGDTQYF.

This clonotype was recorded at least ten times. The chain joins TRBV28 to TRBJ2-1; D is tentatively TRBD1 or TRBD2 (5 bases each). Germline CDR1 is MDHEN and CDR2 is SYDVKM. Trimming took 7 bases from V and 5 from J, leaving 15 bases between them. This CDR3 spans 14 amino acids. The DNA for the CDR3 is TGTGCCAGCATTCCCCGGGACCTCGACAATGAGCAGTTCTTC. Amino acids: CASIPRDLDNEQFF.

This clonotype was detected a few times. The chain combines TRBV15 with TRBJ2-7; D is undetermined. The ends were cut back, 1 base at V and 7 bases at J, with 23 bases in the middle. CDR1 is LNHNV and CDR2 is YYDKDF in the germline V gene (reference sequence). The CDR3 has 17 residues. CDR3 residues: CATSRGANRAFGWEQYF. CDR3 coding DNA: TGTGCCACCAGCAGAGGTGCAAACCGGGCCTTCGGGTGGGAGCAGTACTTC.

This chain joins TRBV2 and TRBJ1-1, with D possibly TRBD1 on 5 matching bases. Germline V gene lookup returns CDR1 SNHLY and CDR2 FYNNEI. CDR3 size: 14 residues. V was shortened by 3 bases and J by 3 bases, with 11 bases between the two germline ends. This chain's CDR3 is CASSDRTGDTEAFF. The CDR3 nucleotides are TGTGCCAGCAGTGACAGGACGGGGGACACTGAAGCTTTCTTT.